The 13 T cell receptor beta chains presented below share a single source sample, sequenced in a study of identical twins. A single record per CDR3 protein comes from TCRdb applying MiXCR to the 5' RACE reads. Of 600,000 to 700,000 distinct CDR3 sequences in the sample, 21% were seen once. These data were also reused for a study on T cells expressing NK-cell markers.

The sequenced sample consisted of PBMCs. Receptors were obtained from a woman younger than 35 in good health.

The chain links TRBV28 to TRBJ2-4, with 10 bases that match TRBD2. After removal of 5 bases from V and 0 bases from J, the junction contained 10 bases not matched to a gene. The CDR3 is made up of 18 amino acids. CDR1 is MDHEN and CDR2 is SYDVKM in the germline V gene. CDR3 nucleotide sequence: TGTGCCAGCAGTCTTAGGACTAGCGGAGCCTTAGCCAAAAACATTCAGTACTTC. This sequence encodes CASSLRTSGALAKNIQYF.

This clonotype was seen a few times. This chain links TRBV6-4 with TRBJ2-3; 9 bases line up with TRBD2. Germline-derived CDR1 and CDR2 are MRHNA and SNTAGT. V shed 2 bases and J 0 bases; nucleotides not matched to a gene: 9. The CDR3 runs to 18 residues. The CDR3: CASSDSPAGGTSTDTQYF. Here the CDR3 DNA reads TGTGCCAGCAGTGACAGCCCAGCGGGGGGTACTAGCACAGATACGCAGTATTTT.

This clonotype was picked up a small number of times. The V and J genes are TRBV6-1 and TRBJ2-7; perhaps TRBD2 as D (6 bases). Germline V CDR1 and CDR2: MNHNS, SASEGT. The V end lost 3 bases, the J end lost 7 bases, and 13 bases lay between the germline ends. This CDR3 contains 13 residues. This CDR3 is CASSDSGRGEQYF. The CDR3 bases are TGTGCCAGCAGTGATAGCGGAAGGGGAGAGCAGTACTTC.

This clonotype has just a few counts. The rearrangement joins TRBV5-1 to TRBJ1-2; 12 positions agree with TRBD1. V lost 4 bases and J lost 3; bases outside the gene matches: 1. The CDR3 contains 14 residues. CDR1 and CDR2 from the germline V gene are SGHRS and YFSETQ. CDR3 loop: CASSGTGGHYGYTF. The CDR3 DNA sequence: TGCGCCAGCAGCGGGACAGGGGGCCACTATGGCTACACCTTC.

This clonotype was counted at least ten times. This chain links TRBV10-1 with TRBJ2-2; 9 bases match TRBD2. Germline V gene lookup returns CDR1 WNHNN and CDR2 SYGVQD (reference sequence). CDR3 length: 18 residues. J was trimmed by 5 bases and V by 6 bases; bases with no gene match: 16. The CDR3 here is CASSHNGVAGEKTGELFF. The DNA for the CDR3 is TGCGCCAGCAGCCATAATGGGGTAGCGGGAGAAAAAACCGGGGAGCTGTTTTTT.

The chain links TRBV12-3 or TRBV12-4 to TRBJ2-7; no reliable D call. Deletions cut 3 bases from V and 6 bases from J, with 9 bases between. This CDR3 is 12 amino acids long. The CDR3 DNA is TGTGCCAGCAGTTTTACGGCTTCCGAGCAGTACTTC. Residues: CASSFTASEQYF.

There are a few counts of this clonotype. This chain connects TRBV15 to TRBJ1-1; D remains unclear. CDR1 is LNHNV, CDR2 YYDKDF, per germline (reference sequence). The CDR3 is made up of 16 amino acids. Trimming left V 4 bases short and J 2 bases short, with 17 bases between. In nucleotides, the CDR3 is TGTGCCACCAGCACTACCTATTCCGGGAGTAACACTGAAGCTTTCTTT. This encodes CATSTTYSGSNTEAFF.

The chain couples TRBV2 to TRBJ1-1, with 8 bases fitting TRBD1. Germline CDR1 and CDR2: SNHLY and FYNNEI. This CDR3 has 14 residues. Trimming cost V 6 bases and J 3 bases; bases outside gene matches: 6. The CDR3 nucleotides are TGTGCCAGCAGACGGACAGGGACTGACACTGAAGCTTTCTTT. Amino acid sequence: CASRRTGTDTEAFF.

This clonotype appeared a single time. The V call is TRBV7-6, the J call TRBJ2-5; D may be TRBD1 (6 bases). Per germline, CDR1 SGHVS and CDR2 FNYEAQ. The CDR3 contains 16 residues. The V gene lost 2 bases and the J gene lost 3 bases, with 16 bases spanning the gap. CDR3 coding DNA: TGTGCCAGCAGCTTAATCGGAGGACAGACTAAAGAGACCCAGTACTTC. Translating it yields CASSLIGGQTKETQYF.

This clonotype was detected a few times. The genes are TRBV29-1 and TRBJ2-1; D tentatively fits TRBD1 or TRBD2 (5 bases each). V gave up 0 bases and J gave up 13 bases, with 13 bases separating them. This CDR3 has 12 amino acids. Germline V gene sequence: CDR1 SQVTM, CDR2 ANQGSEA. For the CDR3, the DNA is TGCAGCGTTGAAGATGGGGGTACAATCCAGTTCTTC. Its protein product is CSVEDGGTIQFF.

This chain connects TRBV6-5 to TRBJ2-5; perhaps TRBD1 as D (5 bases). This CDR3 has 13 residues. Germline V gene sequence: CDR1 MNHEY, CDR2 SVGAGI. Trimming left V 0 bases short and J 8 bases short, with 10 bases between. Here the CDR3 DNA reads TGTGCCAGCAGTTACTCGCCAGGGCCAACCCAGTACTTC. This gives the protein CASSYSPGPTQYF.

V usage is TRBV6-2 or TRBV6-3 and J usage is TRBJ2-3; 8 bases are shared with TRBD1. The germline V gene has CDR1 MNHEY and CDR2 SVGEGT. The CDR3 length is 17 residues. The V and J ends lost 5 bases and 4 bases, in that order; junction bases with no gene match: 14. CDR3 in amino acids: CASSKTRTGRSADTQYF. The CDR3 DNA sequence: TGTGCCAGCAGTAAGACCCGGACAGGGAGGTCGGCAGATACGCAGTATTTT.

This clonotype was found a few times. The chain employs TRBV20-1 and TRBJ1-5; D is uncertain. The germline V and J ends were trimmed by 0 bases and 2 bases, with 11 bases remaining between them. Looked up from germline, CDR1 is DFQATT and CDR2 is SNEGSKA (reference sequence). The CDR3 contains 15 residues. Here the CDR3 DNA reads TGCAGTGCTAGAGATCCAATAACAGGCAATCAGCCCCAGCATTTT. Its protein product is CSARDPITGNQPQHF.